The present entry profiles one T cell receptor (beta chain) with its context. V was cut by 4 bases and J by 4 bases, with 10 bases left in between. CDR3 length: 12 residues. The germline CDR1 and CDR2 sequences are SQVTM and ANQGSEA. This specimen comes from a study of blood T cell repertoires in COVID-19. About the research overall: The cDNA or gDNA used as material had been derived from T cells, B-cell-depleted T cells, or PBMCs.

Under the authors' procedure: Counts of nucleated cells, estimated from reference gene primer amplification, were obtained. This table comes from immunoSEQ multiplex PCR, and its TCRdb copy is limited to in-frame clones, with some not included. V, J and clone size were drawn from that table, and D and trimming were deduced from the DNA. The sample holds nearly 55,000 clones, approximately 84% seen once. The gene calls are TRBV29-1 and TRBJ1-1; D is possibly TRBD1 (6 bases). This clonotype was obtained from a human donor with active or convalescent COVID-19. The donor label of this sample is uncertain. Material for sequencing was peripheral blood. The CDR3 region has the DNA TGCAGCGTTGTACCAGGGGTCACTGAAGCTTTCTTT. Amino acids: CSVVPGVTEAFF.